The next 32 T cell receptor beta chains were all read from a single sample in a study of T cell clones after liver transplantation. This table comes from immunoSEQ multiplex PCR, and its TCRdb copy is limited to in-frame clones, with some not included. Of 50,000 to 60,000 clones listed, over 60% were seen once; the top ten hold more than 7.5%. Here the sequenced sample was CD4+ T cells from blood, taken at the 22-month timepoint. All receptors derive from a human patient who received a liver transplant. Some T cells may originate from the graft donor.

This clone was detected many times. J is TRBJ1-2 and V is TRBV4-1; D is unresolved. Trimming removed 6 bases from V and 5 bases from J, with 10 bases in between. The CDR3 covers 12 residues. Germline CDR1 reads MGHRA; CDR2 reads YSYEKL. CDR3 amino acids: CASSLPLYGYTF. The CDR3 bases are TGCGCCAGCAGTCTCCCCCTATATGGCTACACCTTC.

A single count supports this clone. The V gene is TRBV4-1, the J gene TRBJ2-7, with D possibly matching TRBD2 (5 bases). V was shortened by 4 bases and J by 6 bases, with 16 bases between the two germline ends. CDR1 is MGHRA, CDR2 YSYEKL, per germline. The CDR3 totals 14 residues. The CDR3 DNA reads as TGCGCCAGCAGCCTTCTGGACGGGGTTTCCGAGCAGTACTTC. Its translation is CASSLLDGVSEQYF.

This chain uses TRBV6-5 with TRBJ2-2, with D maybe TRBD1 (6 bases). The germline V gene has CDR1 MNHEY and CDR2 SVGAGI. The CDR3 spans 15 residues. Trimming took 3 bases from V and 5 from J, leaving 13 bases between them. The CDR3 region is CASSYGGRATGELFF. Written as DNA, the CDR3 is TGTGCCAGCAGTTATGGGGGCAGGGCTACCGGGGAGCTGTTTTTT.

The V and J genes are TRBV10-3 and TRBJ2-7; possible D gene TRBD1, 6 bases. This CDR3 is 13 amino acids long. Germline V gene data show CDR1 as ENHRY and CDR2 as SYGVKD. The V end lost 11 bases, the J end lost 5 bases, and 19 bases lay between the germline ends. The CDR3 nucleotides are TGTGCCTTCGCGCTGGGTAAGGGGGACGAGCAGTACTTC. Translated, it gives CAFALGKGDEQYF.

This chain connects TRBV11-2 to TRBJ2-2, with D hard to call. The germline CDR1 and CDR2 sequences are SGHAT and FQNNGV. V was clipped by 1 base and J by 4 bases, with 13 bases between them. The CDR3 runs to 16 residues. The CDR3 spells CASSLVVVSFTGELFF. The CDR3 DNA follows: TGTGCCAGCAGCTTAGTGGTTGTCAGTTTCACCGGGGAGCTGTTTTTT.

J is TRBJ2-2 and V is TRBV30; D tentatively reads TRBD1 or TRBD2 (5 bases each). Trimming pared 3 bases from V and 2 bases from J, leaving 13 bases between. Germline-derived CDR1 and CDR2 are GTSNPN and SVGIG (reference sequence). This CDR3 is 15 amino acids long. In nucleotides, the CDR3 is TGTGCCTGGAGCACCGGGACGGCTAACACCGGGGAGCTGTTTTTT. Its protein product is CAWSTGTANTGELFF.

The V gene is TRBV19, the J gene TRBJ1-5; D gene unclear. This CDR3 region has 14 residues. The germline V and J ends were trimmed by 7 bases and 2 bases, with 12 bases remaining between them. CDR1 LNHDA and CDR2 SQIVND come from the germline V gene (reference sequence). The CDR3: CASNLARGNQPQHF. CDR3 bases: TGTGCCAGTAATTTGGCGCGCGGCAATCAGCCCCAGCATTTT.

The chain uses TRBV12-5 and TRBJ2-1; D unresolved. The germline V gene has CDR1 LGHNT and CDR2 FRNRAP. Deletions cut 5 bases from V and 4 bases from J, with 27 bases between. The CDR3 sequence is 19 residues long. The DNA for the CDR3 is TGTGCTAGTGGTCTAGTACTAAGGTTTAGGGCTCCCCCGTACAATGAGCAGTTCTTC. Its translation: CASGLVLRFRAPPYNEQFF.

The chain's CDR3 is CASSVASSRGRNEQFF. In DNA form, the CDR3 reads TGTGCCAGCAGCGTGGCGAGCTCCCGGGGACGAAATGAGCAGTTCTTC. The gene calls are TRBV9 and TRBJ2-1; either TRBD1 or TRBD2 may fit D (5 bases each). With 2 bases removed from V and 7 bases from J, the gap between germline ends came to 19 bases. The CDR3 runs 16 residues. Looked up from germline, CDR1 is SGDLS and CDR2 is YYNGEE.

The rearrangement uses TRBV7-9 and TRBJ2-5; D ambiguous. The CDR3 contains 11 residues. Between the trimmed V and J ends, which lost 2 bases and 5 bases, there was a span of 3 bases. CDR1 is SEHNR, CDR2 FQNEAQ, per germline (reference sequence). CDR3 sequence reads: CASSLLETQYF. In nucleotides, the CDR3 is TGTGCCAGCAGCTTATTGGAGACCCAGTACTTC.

The DNA of the CDR3 is TGCAGCGTTGCGCTCTTCGGGACAGAGAACACTGAAGCTTTCTTT. It codes for CSVALFGTENTEAFF. V gene TRBV29-1 combines with J gene TRBJ1-1, with TRBD1 identical over 7 bases. Trimming removed 4 bases from V and 1 base from J; junction bases left unmatched: 9. The V gene's germline CDR1 is SQVTM and CDR2 ANQGSEA. The CDR3 is made up of 15 amino acids.

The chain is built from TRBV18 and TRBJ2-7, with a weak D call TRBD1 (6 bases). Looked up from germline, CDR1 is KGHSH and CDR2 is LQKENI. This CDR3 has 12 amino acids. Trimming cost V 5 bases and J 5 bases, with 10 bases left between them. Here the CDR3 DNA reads TGTGCCAGCTCAACAGGGTTCCACGAGCAGTACTTC. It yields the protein CASSTGFHEQYF.

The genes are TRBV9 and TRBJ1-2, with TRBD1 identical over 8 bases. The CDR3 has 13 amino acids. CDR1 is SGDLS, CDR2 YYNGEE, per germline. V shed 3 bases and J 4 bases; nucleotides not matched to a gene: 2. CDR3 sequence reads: CASSGTGGYGYTF. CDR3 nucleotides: TGTGCCAGCAGCGGTACAGGGGGCTATGGCTACACCTTC.

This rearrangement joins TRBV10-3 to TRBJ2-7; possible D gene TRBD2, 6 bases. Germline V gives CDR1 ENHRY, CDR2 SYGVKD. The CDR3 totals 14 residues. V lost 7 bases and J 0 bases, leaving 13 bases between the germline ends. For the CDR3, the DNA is TGTGCCATCACGGAGGGGTGGGCCTCCTACGAGCAGTACTTC. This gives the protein CAITEGWASYEQYF.

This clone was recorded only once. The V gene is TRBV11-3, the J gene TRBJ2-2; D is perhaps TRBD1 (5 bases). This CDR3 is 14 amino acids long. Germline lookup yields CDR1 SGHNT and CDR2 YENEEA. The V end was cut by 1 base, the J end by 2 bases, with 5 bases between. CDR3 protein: CASSLGTNTGELFF. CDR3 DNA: TGTGCCAGCAGCTTAGGGACAAACACCGGGGAGCTGTTTTTT.

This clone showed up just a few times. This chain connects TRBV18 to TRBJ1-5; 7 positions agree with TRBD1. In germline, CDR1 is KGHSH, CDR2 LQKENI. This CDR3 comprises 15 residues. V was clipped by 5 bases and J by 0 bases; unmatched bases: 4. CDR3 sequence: CASSGTAYSNQPQHF. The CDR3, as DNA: TGTGCCAGCTCAGGGACAGCTTATAGCAATCAGCCCCAGCATTTT.

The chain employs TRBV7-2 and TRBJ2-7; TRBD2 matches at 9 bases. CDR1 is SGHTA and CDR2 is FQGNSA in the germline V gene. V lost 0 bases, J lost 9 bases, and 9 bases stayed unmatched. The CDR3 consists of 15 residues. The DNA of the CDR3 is TGTGCCAGCAGCTTAGCGCGGCGGGGGGGCCGGGGGCAGTACTTC. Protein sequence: CASSLARRGGRGQYF.

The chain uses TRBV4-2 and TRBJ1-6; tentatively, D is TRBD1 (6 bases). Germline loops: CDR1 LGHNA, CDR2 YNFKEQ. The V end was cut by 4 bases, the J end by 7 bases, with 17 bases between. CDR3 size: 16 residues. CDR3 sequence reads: CASSPEDRQRNSPLHF. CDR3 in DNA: TGTGCCAGCAGCCCCGAGGACAGACAGAGAAATTCACCCCTCCACTTT.

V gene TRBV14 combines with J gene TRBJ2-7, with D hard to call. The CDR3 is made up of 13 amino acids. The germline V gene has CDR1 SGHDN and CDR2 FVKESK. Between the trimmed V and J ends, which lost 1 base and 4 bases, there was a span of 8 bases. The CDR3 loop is CASSQGSGYEQYF. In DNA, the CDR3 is TGTGCCAGCAGCCAAGGATCAGGTTACGAGCAGTACTTC.

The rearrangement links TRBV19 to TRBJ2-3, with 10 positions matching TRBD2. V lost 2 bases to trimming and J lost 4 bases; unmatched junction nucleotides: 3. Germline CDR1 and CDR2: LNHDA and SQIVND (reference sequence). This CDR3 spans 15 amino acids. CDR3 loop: CASSISGGDSDTQYF. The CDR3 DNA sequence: TGTGCCAGTAGTATAAGCGGGGGGGACTCAGATACGCAGTATTTT. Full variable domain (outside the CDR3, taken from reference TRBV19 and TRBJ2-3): DGGITQSPKYLFRKEGQNVTLSCEQNLNHDAMYWYRQDPGQGLRLIYYSQIVNDFQKGDIAEGYSVSREKKESFPLTVTSAQKNPTAFYLCASSISGGDSDTQYFGPGTRLTVL.

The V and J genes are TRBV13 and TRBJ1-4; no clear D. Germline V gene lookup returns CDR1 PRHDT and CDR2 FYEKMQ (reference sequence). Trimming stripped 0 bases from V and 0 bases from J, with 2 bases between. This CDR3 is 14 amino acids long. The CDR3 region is CASSLGATNEKLFF. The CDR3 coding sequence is TGTGCCAGCAGCTTAGGGGCAACTAATGAAAAACTGTTTTTT. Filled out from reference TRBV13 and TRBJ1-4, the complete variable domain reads AAGVIQSPRHLIKEKRETATLKCYPIPRHDTVYWYQQGPGQDPQFLISFYEKMQSDKGSIPDRFSAQQFSDYHSELNMSSLELGDSALYFCASSLGATNEKLFFGSGTQLSVL.

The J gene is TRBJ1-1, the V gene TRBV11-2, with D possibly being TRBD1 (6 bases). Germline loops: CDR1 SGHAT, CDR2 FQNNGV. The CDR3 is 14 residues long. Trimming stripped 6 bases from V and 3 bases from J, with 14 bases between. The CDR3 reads CASRVRGGDTEAFF. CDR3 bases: TGTGCCAGCAGAGTACGAGGGGGGGACACTGAAGCTTTCTTT.

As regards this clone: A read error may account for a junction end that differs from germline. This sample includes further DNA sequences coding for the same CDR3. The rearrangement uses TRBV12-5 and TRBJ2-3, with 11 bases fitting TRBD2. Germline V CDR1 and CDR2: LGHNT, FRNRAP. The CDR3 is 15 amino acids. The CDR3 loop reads CASGSGLAATDTQYF. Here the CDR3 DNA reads TGTGCTAGTGGGTCGGGACTAGCGGCCACAGATACGCAGTATTTC.

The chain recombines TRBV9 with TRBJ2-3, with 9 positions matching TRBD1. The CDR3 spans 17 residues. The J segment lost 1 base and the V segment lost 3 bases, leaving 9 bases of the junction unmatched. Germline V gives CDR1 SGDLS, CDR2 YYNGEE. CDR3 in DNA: TGTGCCAGCAGCGAGCGGCCGCGGACAGGGGGCACAGATACGCAGTATTTT. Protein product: CASSERPRTGGTDTQYF.

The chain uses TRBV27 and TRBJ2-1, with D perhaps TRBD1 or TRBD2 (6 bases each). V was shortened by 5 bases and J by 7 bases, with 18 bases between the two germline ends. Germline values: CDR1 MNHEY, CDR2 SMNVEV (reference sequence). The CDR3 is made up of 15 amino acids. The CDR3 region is CASSRGGSLGNEQFF. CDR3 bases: TGTGCCAGCAGTCGAGGGGGGTCCCTGGGGAATGAGCAGTTCTTC.

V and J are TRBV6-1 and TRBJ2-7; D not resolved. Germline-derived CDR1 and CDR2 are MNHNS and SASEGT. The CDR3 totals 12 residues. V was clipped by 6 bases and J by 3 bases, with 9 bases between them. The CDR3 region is CASSEPGYEQYF. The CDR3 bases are TGTGCCAGCAGCGAACCAGGCTACGAGCAGTACTTC.

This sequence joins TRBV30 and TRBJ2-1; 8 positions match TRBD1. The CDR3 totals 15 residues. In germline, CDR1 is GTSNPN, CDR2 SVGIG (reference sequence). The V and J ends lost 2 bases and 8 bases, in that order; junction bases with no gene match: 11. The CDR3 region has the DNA TGTGCCTGGAGTAGAGGGGGCAGGGGGCAGGATGAGCAGTTCTTC. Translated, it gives CAWSRGGRGQDEQFF.

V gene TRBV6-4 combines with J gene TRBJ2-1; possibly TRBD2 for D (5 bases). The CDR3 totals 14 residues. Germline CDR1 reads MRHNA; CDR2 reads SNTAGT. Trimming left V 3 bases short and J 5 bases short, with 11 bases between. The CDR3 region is CASSESGVNNEQFF. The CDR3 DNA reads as TGTGCCAGCAGTGAGTCCGGGGTAAACAATGAGCAGTTCTTC.

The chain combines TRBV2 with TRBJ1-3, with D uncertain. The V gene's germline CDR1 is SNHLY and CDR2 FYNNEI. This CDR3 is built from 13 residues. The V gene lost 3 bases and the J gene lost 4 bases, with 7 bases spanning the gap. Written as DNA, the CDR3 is TGTGCCAGCAGTGACAATCGGGGAAACACCATATATTTT. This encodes CASSDNRGNTIYF. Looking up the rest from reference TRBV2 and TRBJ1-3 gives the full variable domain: EPEVTQTPSHQVTQMGQEVILRCVPISNHLYFYWYRQILGQKVEFLVSFYNNEISEKSEIFDDQFSVERPDGSNFTLKIRSTKLEDSAMYFCASSDNRGNTIYFGEGSWLTVV.

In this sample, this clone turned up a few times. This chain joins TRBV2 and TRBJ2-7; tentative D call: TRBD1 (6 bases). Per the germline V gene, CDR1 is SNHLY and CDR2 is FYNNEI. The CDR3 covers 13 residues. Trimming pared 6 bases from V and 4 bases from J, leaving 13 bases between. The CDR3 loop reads CASRGTFNYEQYF. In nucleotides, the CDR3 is TGTGCCAGCAGGGGGACATTTAATTACGAGCAGTACTTC.

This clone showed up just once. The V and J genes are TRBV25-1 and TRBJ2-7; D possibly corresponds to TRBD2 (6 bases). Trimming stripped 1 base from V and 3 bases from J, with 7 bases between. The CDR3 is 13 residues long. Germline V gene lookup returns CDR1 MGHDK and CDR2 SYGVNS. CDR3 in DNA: TGTGCCAGCAGTGAATTGGGGGGCTACGAGCAGTACTTC. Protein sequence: CASSELGGYEQYF.

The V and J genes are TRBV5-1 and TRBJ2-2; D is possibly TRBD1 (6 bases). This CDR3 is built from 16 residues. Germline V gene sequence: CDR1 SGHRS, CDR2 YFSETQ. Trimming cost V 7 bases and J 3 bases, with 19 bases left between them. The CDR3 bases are TGCGCCAGCGATGCGAAGGGGGTCTACGACACCGGGGAGCTGTTTTTT. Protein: CASDAKGVYDTGELFF.